Shown below are 23 T cell receptor beta chains from a single sample sequenced in a study of cytomegalovirus exposure and HLA in healthy donors. Use of 60 Vbeta and 13 Jbeta primers characterized the PCR. TCRdb keeps only in-frame clones here, not all; method: immunoSEQ multiplex PCR. The sample table includes about 35,000 clones. Sequenced: PBMCs. These receptors were collected from a man between 35 and 55 years old in good health and CMV-seronegative.

CDR3 region: CASSQAYRTTSPYEQYF. The CDR3 bases are TGCGCCAGCAGCCAAGCCTATCGGACCACTAGCCCCTACGAGCAGTACTTC. The chain employs TRBV4-3 and TRBJ2-7; tentative D call: TRBD2 (6 bases). V lost 1 base and J 2 bases, leaving 18 bases between the germline ends. The germline V gene encodes CDR1 LGHNA and CDR2 YSLEER. This CDR3 comprises 17 residues.

On this clone: Additional DNA sequences in this sample encode the identical CDR3. This chain connects TRBV5-1 to TRBJ1-2; TRBD1 agrees at 8 bases. There are 16 residues in the CDR3. Germline assignment: CDR1 SGHRS and CDR2 YFSETQ. The junction had 10 bases not matched to a gene; V was cut back by 4 bases and J by 2 bases. CDR3 in amino acids: CASSLDPGQGNYGYTF. CDR3 bases: TGCGCCAGCAGCCTTGATCCCGGACAGGGAAACTATGGCTACACCTTC.

In regard to this clone: Other DNA sequences in the sample encode the same CDR3. J is TRBJ2-2 and V is TRBV19; TRBD2 is a possible D gene (6 bases). CDR1 is LNHDA, CDR2 SQIVND, per germline (reference sequence). The CDR3 runs 13 residues. V gave up 9 bases and J gave up 5 bases, with 13 bases separating them. CDR3 protein: CASKRRETGELFF. CDR3 bases: TGTGCCAGCAAAAGACGGGAGACCGGGGAGCTGTTTTTT.

The chain couples TRBV13 to TRBJ2-7, with TRBD2 matching 7 bases. Germline V gene data show CDR1 as PRHDT and CDR2 as FYEKMQ (reference sequence). The CDR3 extends over 18 amino acids. Trimming removed 3 bases from V and 2 bases from J; junction bases left unmatched: 16. CDR3 DNA sequence: TGTGCCAGCAGCTTCACCACAAACATACTAGCGCCCACCTACGAGCAGTACTTC. Its translation is CASSFTTNILAPTYEQYF. The whole variable domain, filled in from reference TRBV13 and TRBJ2-7, reads AAGVIQSPRHLIKEKRETATLKCYPIPRHDTVYWYQQGPGQDPQFLISFYEKMQSDKGSIPDRFSAQQFSDYHSELNMSSLELGDSALYFCASSFTTNILAPTYEQYFGPGTRLTVT.

The chain links TRBV18 to TRBJ2-7; D uncertain. Trimming stripped 1 base from V and 2 bases from J, with 12 bases between. Germline V gene lookup returns CDR1 KGHSH and CDR2 LQKENI. CDR3 size: 15 residues. The chain's CDR3 is CASSPLAPSAYEQYF. The CDR3 nucleotides read TGTGCCAGCTCACCACTAGCTCCGAGCGCCTACGAGCAGTACTTC.

The chain links TRBV6-5 to TRBJ2-1; D remains unclear. Germline lookup yields CDR1 MNHEY and CDR2 SVGAGI. Trimming took 0 bases from V and 9 from J, leaving 18 bases between them. This CDR3 has 16 residues. CDR3 nucleotide sequence: TGTGCCAGCAGTTACTCGGATCCTCCAGGATCATTTGAGCAGTTCTTC. This encodes CASSYSDPPGSFEQFF.

The DNA of the CDR3 is TGTGCCAGCAGTTTAAGGGACAGCTATGGCTACACCTTC. The encoded protein is CASSLRDSYGYTF. The chain carries TRBV6-5 and TRBJ1-2; the match to TRBD1 covers 7 bases. CDR1 MNHEY and CDR2 SVGAGI come from the germline V gene. V shed 4 bases, J shed 4 bases, and the junction held 3 bases outside the gene matches. The CDR3 contains 13 residues.

The genes are TRBV5-4 and TRBJ1-2; D may be TRBD1 (6 bases). Deletions cut 0 bases from V and 6 bases from J, with 12 bases between. The CDR3 has 14 residues. The V gene's germline CDR1 is SGHNT and CDR2 YYREEE (reference sequence). CDR3 bases: TGTGCCAGCAGCTTGGGCGGGGGGGCCGATGGCTACACCTTC. The encoded protein is CASSLGGGADGYTF.

This chain links TRBV5-1 with TRBJ1-1; D possibly corresponds to TRBD1 (6 bases). The CDR3 sequence is 15 residues long. The V and J ends lost 9 bases and 4 bases respectively, with 22 bases between them. Germline assignment: CDR1 SGHRS and CDR2 YFSETQ. The CDR3 sequence is CATNPTGGRTTEAFF. For the CDR3, the DNA is TGCGCCACCAATCCAACCGGGGGGCGGACCACTGAAGCTTTCTTT. The full variable domain, its missing parts supplied by reference TRBV5-1 and TRBJ1-1, is KAGVTQTPRYLIKTRGQQVTLSCSPISGHRSVSWYQQTPGQGLQFLFEYFSETQRNKGNFPGRFSGRQFSNSRSEMNVSTLELGDSALYLCATNPTGGRTTEAFFGQGTRLTVV.

The chain uses TRBV19 and TRBJ2-1; D unresolved. CDR3 length: 15 amino acids. Germline CDR1 is LNHDA and CDR2 is SQIVND (reference sequence). V was clipped by 5 bases and J by 8 bases, with 19 bases between them. The CDR3 nucleotides are TGTGCCAGTAGTGAGACTGTTACCCTTTTTCATGAGCAGTTCTTC. Translating gives CASSETVTLFHEQFF.

The rearrangement links TRBV28 to TRBJ2-7, with D perhaps matching TRBD2 (5 bases). The germline gives CDR1 MDHEN, CDR2 SYDVKM. The germline V and J ends were trimmed by 7 bases and 3 bases, with 16 bases remaining between them. The CDR3 length is 14 residues. The CDR3 bases are TGTGCCAGCACCAGTGGAGGTTCCCGCTACGAGCAGTACTTC. This sequence encodes CASTSGGSRYEQYF.

The genes are TRBV29-1 and TRBJ2-3, with D possibly being TRBD2 (5 bases). This CDR3 spans 11 amino acids. From germline, CDR1 is SQVTM and CDR2 ANQGSEA. CDR3 sequence (DNA): TGCAGGGCCGAGGGTACAGATACGCAGTATTTT. Its translation: CRAEGTDTQYF.

The rearrangement joins TRBV30 to TRBJ1-1; D uncertain. The length of the CDR3 is 13 residues. Trimming removed 0 bases from V and 4 bases from J, with 9 bases in between. Germline V lookup: CDR1 GTSNPN, CDR2 SVGIG (reference sequence). The CDR3 here is CAWSVQQVTEAFF. CDR3 bases: TGTGCCTGGAGTGTACAACAAGTCACTGAAGCTTTCTTT.

The chain recombines TRBV5-1 with TRBJ2-1; tentatively, D is TRBD2 (5 bases). Trimming took off 2 bases at V and 0 bases at J, with 9 bases between the two ends. The CDR3 is 15 residues long. Germline CDR1 reads SGHRS; CDR2 reads YFSETQ. CDR3 sequence (DNA): TGCGCCAGCAGCTTTCTAGCTGACTCCTACAATGAGCAGTTCTTC. Translated, it gives CASSFLADSYNEQFF.

This rearrangement joins TRBV4-2 to TRBJ2-1; 11 bases map to TRBD2. CDR3 length equals 16 residues. V was pared by 0 bases and J by 5 bases, with 3 bases of the junction left unmatched. The germline CDR1 and CDR2 sequences are LGHNA and YNFKEQ. CDR3 sequence (DNA): TGTGCCAGCAGCCAAGATACTAGCGGGAGTGACAATGAGCAGTTCTTC. It translates to CASSQDTSGSDNEQFF.

The V call is TRBV4-3, the J call TRBJ1-4; TRBD1 matches at 7 bases. V shed 4 bases and J 4 bases; nucleotides not matched to a gene: 6. The CDR3 loop spans 15 amino acids. Germline CDR1 is LGHNA and CDR2 is YSLEER. As DNA, the CDR3 is TGCGCCAGCAGCCTAACGGGACAGTTTAATGAAAAACTGTTTTTT. Protein sequence: CASSLTGQFNEKLFF.

The chain links TRBV7-2 to TRBJ2-2; TRBD1 agrees at 8 bases. J was trimmed by 5 bases and V by 5 bases; bases with no gene match: 10. Per germline, CDR1 SGHTA and CDR2 FQGNSA. The length of the CDR3 is 16 residues. CDR3 DNA: TGTGCCAGCAGCCCGCCCAGGGGGCTGGGGACCGGGGAGCTGTTTTTT. Amino acids: CASSPPRGLGTGELFF. Full variable domain (outside the CDR3, taken from reference TRBV7-2 and TRBJ2-2): GAGVSQSPSNKVTEKGKDVELRCDPISGHTALYWYRQSLGQGLEFLIYFQGNSAPDKSGLPSDRFSAERTGGSVSTLTIQRTQQEDSAVYLCASSPPRGLGTGELFFGEGSRLTVL.

The chain combines TRBV14 with TRBJ1-2, with D unresolved. V lost 4 bases to trimming and J lost 8 bases, with 17 bases between them. The CDR3 is 14 residues long. Per germline, CDR1 SGHDN and CDR2 FVKESK. CDR3 protein: CASSPYTVSNGYTF. The CDR3 coding sequence is TGTGCCAGCAGCCCTTATACAGTTTCCAACGGCTACACCTTC.

The V and J genes are TRBV4-3 and TRBJ2-1, with 9 bases aligning to TRBD2. The V gene end was trimmed by 0 bases and the J gene end by 7 bases; junction bases not matched to a gene: 10. The CDR3 spans 17 residues. Per the germline V gene, CDR1 is LGHNA and CDR2 is YSLEER. CDR3 loop: CASSQELLAGPGNEQFF. DNA for the CDR3: TGCGCCAGCAGCCAAGAACTCCTAGCGGGGCCGGGAAATGAGCAGTTCTTC.

This sequence joins TRBV4-3 and TRBJ2-7; D possibly corresponds to TRBD2 (6 bases). V lost 0 bases and J 6 bases, leaving 15 bases between the germline ends. Germline V gene data show CDR1 as LGHNA and CDR2 as YSLEER. The CDR3 is made up of 15 amino acids. The CDR3: CASSQERTTGGEQYF. CDR3 in DNA: TGCGCCAGCAGCCAAGAGAGGACGACCGGGGGCGAGCAGTACTTC.

V usage is TRBV4-2 and J usage is TRBJ1-1; 8 bases fit TRBD1. This CDR3 contains 13 residues. Germline CDR1 and CDR2: LGHNA and YNFKEQ. V shed 4 bases and J 8 bases; nucleotides not matched to a gene: 6. As DNA, the CDR3 is TGTGCCAGCAGCCCTGGACAGGGCATCGAAGCTTTCTTT. Residues: CASSPGQGIEAFF.

Here the CDR3 DNA reads TGTGCCAGCAGCCCAAGACAGGGGAGCGCTGAAGCTTTCTTT. Protein sequence: CASSPRQGSAEAFF. The chain is built from TRBV6-5 and TRBJ1-1, with 8 bases that match TRBD1. V shed 6 bases and J 6 bases; nucleotides not matched to a gene: 9. The CDR3 spans 14 residues. The germline V gene has CDR1 MNHEY and CDR2 SVGAGI.

The genes are TRBV19 and TRBJ2-7; D may be TRBD2 (5 bases). Germline-derived CDR1 and CDR2 are LNHDA and SQIVND (reference sequence). This CDR3 contains 14 residues. Between the trimmed V and J ends, which lost 8 bases and 0 bases, there was a span of 14 bases. The CDR3 DNA sequence: TGTGCCAGTCACCCTGGCGGACTCTCCTACGAGCAGTACTTC. This sequence encodes CASHPGGLSYEQYF.